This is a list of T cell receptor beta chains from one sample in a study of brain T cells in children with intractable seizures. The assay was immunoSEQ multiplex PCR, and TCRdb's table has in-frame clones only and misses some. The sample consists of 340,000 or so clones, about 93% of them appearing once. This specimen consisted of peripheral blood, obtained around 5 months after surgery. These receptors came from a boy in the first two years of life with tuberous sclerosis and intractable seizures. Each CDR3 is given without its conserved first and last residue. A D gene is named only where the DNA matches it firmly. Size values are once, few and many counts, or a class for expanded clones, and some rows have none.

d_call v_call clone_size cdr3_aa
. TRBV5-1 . ASRYSSRLSSYNEQF
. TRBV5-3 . ARSLVFMGHRNTEAF
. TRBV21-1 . ASSKGRGETQY
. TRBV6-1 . ASSATTGHGVPYGYT
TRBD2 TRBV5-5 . ASSLLANPEQF
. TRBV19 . ASSIRGGTKETQY
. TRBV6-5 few ASSYSGGNTEAF
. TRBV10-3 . AIPGEGPGEAF
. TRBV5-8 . ASSFIRLGSNSNQPQH
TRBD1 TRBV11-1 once ASSSQGADTEAF
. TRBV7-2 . ASSLVGRAINQPQH
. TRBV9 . ASSVGQGGETQY
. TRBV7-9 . ASSQDGPGAF
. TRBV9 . ASSAGRSGNTIY
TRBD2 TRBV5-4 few ASSQPAGPSTDTQY